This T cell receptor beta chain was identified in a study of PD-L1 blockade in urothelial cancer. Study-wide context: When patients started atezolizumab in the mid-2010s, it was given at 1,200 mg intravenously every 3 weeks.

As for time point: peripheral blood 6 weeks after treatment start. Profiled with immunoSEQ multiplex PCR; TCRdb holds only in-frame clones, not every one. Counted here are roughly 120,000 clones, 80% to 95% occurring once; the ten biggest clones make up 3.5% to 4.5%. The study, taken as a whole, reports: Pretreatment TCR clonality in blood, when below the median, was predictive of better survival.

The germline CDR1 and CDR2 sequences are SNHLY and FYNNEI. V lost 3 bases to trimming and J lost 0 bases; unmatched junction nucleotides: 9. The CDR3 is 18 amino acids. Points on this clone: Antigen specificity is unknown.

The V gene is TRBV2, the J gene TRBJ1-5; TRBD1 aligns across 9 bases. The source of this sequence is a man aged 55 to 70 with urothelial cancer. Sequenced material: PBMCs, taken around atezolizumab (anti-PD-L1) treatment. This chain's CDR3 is CASSDGDRELYSNQPQHF. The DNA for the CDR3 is TGTGCCAGCAGTGATGGGGACAGGGAATTATATAGCAATCAGCCCCAGCATTTT. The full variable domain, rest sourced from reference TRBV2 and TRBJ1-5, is EPEVTQTPSHQVTQMGQEVILRCVPISNHLYFYWYRQILGQKVEFLVSFYNNEISEKSEIFDDQFSVERPDGSNFTLKIRSTKLEDSAMYFCASSDGDRELYSNQPQHFGDGTRLSIL.